This T cell receptor (beta chain) was profiled in a study of shared clonotypes between healthy human individuals. About the research overall: For every donor, three CD4 naive, three CD4 memory, two CD8 naive and one CD8 memory plates were used. Points from the study as a whole: Larger estimated richness was generally seen in naive subsets than in memory subsets.

This clone was seen more than once but under ten times. Its cognate antigen is unknown. Assay: immunoSEQ multiplex PCR; the TCRdb copy retains only in-frame clones and omits some. The sample lists millions of clones; just over 90% were seen once. Only CD45RO-negative cells positively selected for CCR7 counted as naive CD8 cells, so terminally differentiated effector memory CD45RA+ cells were excluded. All donors were healthy HIV-negative adults lacking recent acute infections or vaccinations. The CDR3 runs to 13 residues. Germline V gene data show CDR1 as SNHLY and CDR2 as FYNNEI. Trimming shortened V by 8 bases and J by 6 bases, and 16 bases separated the two germline ends.

The TCR comes from a man aged 18-30 years in good health. Some clones in this sample may be carry-over from other donors' samples. Material for sequencing was naive CD8+ T cells from PBMCs. The chain employs TRBV2 and TRBJ1-1; a possible D gene is TRBD1 (6 bases). CDR3 region: CASLAGDYPEAFF. As DNA, the CDR3 is TGTGCCAGCCTTGCAGGGGACTATCCTGAAGCTTTCTTT.